A single sample is the source of the 10 T cell receptor beta chains below, sequenced in a study of T-cell memory formation after mild COVID-19. From the 5' RACE reads, TCRdb called clonotypes with MiXCR, one entry per CDR3 protein. The sample yields 90,000 to 120,000 distinct CDR3 sequences, under 15% seen once. The sequenced sample consisted of PBMCs or a T cell subset sorted from them (not recorded which). The source is a man aged 18 to 29 who had mild COVID-19 (a few samples of this study predate the infection). Cell type and time point are not known.

This clonotype occurred many times. The J gene is TRBJ2-1, the V gene TRBV4-2, with 11 bases fitting TRBD2. The CDR3 runs to 16 residues. Germline-derived CDR1 and CDR2 are LGHNA and YNFKEQ. V was pared by 1 base and J by 8 bases, with 7 bases of the junction left unmatched. CDR3 sequence (DNA): TGTGCCAGCAGCCAAGGGCTAGCGGGGGGTTCGCATGAGCAGTTCTTC. This codes for CASSQGLAGGSHEQFF.

The V call is TRBV4-1, the J call TRBJ1-5, with a weak D call TRBD1 (5 bases). The CDR3 covers 14 residues. Trimming shortened V by 4 bases and J by 7 bases, and 14 bases separated the two germline ends. CDR1 MGHRA and CDR2 YSYEKL come from the germline V gene. The CDR3 DNA reads as TGCGCCAGCAGCCCCGAGTCGGGGGTACAGCCCCAGCATTTT. It codes for CASSPESGVQPQHF.

The table lists this clonotype with many counts. The chain employs TRBV20-1 and TRBJ2-5; D is uncertain. Trimming took 4 bases from V and 3 from J, leaving 9 bases between them. CDR1 and CDR2 (germline): DFQATT, SNEGSKA (reference sequence). The CDR3 loop spans 12 amino acids. The CDR3 sequence is CSATWVEETQYF. The CDR3, as DNA: TGCAGTGCTACGTGGGTTGAAGAGACCCAGTACTTC.

This clonotype has just a few counts. This chain joins TRBV7-3 and TRBJ2-2; D remains ambiguous. The V gene lost 7 bases and the J gene lost 0 bases, with 12 bases spanning the gap. Germline V gives CDR1 SGHTA, CDR2 FQGTGA. The CDR3 runs to 15 residues. The CDR3 sequence is CASTYLSANTGELFF. CDR3 bases: TGTGCCAGCACCTATCTCAGCGCGAACACCGGGGAGCTGTTTTTT.

The chain joins TRBV5-6 to TRBJ2-2; D is possibly TRBD1 (5 bases). Trimming shortened V by 4 bases and J by 0 bases, and 13 bases separated the two germline ends. Germline V gene data show CDR1 as SGHDT and CDR2 as YYEEEE. The CDR3 covers 16 residues. The DNA for the CDR3 is TGTGCCAGCAGCCTGACAGAGCCCGCGAACACCGGGGAGCTGTTTTTT. Its translation: CASSLTEPANTGELFF. Variable domain in full (rest from reference TRBV5-6 and TRBJ2-2): DAGVTQSPTHLIKTRGQQVTLRCSPKSGHDTVSWYQQALGQGPQFIFQYYEEEERQRGNFPDRFSGHQFPNYSSELNVNALLLGDSALYLCASSLTEPANTGELFFGEGSRLTVL.

The chain is built from TRBV7-9 and TRBJ2-1, with D tentatively TRBD1 (6 bases). Germline lookup yields CDR1 SEHNR and CDR2 FQNEAQ (reference sequence). This CDR3 spans 16 amino acids. V dropped 5 bases and J dropped 1 base, with 15 bases sitting between them. This CDR3 is CASSPKVGTSYNEQFF. CDR3 bases: TGTGCCAGCAGCCCCAAGGTCGGGACATCCTACAATGAGCAGTTCTTC.

V usage is TRBV12-3 or TRBV12-4 and J usage is TRBJ2-7, with D possibly matching TRBD2 (7 bases). This CDR3 contains 15 residues. V lost 1 base and J lost 3, with 13 bases in between. The CDR3 DNA reads as TGTGCCAGCAGTTTAGTAGGGGGGGCAGGCTACGAGCAGTACTTC. Amino acids: CASSLVGGAGYEQYF.

There are a few counts of this clonotype. The V and J genes are TRBV12-3 or TRBV12-4 and TRBJ2-5; 8 nucleotides align to TRBD2. V trimming: 6 bases; J trimming: 5 bases; junction bases outside the gene matches: 11. This CDR3 has 15 amino acids. CDR3 residues: CASSSGGGHEETQYF. CDR3 nucleotide sequence: TGTGCCAGCAGCTCGGGGGGGGGCCATGAGGAGACCCAGTACTTC.

The rearrangement joins TRBV5-1 to TRBJ1-5; 9 nucleotides agree with TRBD1. CDR1 is SGHRS, CDR2 YFSETQ, per germline. Trimming took 4 bases from V and 9 from J; bases not matched to a gene: 8. The CDR3 loop spans 14 amino acids. Written as DNA, the CDR3 is TGCGCCAGCAGCGACGGGACAGGGCCCTCGCCCCAGCATTTT. Protein sequence: CASSDGTGPSPQHF.

The rearrangement joins TRBV2 to TRBJ2-7; the D is unclear. CDR1 SNHLY and CDR2 FYNNEI come from the germline V gene. The CDR3 sequence is 17 residues long. Trimming shortened V by 8 bases and J by 3 bases, and 26 bases separated the two germline ends. The CDR3 region has the DNA TGTGCCAGCGCCCGAGCCCCCCCTTGGTACCGGAGCTACGAGCAGTACTTC. Translating it yields CASARAPPWYRSYEQYF.